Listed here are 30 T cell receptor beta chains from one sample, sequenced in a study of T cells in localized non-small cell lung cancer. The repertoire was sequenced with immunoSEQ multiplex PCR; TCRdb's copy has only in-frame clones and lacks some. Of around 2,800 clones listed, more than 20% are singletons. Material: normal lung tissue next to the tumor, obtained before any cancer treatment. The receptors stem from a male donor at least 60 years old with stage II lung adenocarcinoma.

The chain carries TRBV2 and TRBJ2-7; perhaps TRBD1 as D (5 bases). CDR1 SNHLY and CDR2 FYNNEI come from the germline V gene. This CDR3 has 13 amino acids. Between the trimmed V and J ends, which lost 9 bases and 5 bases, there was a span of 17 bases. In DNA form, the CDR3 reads TGTGCCAGTAGCCCACAGGTTGGAAACGAGCAGTACTTC. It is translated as CASSPQVGNEQYF.

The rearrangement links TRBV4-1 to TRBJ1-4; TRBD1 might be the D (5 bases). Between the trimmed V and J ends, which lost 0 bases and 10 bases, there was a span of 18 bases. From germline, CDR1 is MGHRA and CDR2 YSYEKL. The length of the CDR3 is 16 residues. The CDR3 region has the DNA TGCGCCAGCAGCCAAGATTTAGGTACAGGAGATGGAAAACTGTTTTTT. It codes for CASSQDLGTGDGKLFF.

CDR3 sequence (DNA): TGCAGCGTTGAGGCAGGGACCGGCTATGGCTACACCTTC. Its translation is CSVEAGTGYGYTF. The rearrangement uses TRBV29-1 and TRBJ1-2, with a weak D call TRBD1 (5 bases). V dropped 3 bases and J dropped 4 bases, with 12 bases sitting between them. Germline V gene lookup returns CDR1 SQVTM and CDR2 ANQGSEA. This CDR3 spans 13 amino acids.

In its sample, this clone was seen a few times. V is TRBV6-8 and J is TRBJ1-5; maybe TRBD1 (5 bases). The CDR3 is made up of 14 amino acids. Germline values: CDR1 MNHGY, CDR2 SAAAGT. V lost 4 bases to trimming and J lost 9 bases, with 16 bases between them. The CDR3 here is CASSSSRDFRPQHF. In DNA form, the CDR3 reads TGTGCCAGCAGTTCTAGTAGGGACTTTCGGCCCCAGCATTTT.

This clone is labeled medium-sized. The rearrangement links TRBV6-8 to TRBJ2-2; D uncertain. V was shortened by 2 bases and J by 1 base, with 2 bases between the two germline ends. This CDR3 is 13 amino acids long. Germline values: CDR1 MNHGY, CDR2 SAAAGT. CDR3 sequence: CASSYQNTGELFF. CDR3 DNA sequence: TGTGCCAGCAGTTACCAGAACACCGGGGAGCTGTTTTTT.

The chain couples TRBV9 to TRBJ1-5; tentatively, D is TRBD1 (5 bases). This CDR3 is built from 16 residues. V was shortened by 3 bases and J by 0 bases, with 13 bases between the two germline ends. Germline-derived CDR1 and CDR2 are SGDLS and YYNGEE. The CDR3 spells CASSATVVHSNQPQHF. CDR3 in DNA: TGTGCCAGCAGCGCGACAGTAGTTCATAGCAATCAGCCCCAGCATTTT.

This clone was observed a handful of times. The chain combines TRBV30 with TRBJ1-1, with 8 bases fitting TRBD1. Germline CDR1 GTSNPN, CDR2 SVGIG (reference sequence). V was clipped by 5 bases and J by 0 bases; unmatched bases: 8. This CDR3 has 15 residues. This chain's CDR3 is CAWGGTGRVNTEAFF. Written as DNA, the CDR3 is TGTGCCTGGGGGGGGACAGGACGAGTGAACACTGAAGCTTTCTTT. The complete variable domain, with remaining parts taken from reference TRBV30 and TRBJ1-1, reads SQTIHQWPATLVQPVGSPLSLECTVEGTSNPNLYWYRQAAGRGLQLLFYSVGIGQISSEVPQNLSASRPQDRQFILSSKKLLLSDSGFYLCAWGGTGRVNTEAFFGQGTRLTVV.

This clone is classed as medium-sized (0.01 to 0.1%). CDR3 protein: CASSKQGTEAFF. CDR3 in DNA: TGTGCCAGCAGTAAACAGGGAACTGAAGCTTTCTTT. The rearrangement joins TRBV6-8 to TRBJ1-1; tentatively, D is TRBD1 (6 bases). The germline CDR1 and CDR2 sequences are MNHGY and SAAAGT. V was trimmed by 5 bases and J by 5 bases, leaving 9 bases between them. CDR3 length: 12 residues.

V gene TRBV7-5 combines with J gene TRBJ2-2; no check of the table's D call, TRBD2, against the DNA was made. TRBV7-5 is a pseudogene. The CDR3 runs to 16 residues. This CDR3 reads CASSLISLAATGELFF. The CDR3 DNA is TGTGCCAGCAGCTTAATATCGCTAGCGGCCACCGGGGAGCTGTTTTTT.

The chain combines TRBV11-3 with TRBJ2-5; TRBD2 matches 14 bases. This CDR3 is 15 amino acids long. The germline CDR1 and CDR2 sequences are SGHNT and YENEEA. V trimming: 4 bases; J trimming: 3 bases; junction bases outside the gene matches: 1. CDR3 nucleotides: TGTGCCAGCAGCTGGGGACTAGCGGGGGAAGAGACCCAGTACTTC. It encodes CASSWGLAGEETQYF.

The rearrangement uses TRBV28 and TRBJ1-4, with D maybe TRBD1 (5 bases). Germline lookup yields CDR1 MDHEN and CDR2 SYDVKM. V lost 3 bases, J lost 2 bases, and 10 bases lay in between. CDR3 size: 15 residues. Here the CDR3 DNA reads TGTGCCAGCAGTTTCCCCTACAGGACTAATGAAAAACTGTTTTTT. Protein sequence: CASSFPYRTNEKLFF.

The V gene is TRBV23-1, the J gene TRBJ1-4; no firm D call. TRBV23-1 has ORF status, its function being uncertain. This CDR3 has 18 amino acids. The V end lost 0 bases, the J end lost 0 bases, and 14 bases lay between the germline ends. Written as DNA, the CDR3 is TGCGCCAGCAGTCAATCCACCCCGGGCAGGCCAACTAATGAAAAACTGTTTTTT. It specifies CASSQSTPGRPTNEKLFF.

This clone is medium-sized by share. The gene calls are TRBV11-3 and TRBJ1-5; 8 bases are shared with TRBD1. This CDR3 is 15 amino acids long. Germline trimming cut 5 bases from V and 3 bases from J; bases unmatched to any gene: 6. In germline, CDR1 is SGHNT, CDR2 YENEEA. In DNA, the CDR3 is TGTGCCAGCAGCGTGGGACAGGATTTCAATCAGCCCCAGCATTTT. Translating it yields CASSVGQDFNQPQHF.

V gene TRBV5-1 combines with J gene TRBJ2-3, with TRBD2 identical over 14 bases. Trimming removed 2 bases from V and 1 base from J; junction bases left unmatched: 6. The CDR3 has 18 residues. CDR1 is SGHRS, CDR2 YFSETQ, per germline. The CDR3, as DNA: TGCGCCAGCAGCTTAGGGACTAGCGGGGGCGTTCGCACAGATACGCAGTATTTT. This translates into CASSLGTSGGVRTDTQYF.

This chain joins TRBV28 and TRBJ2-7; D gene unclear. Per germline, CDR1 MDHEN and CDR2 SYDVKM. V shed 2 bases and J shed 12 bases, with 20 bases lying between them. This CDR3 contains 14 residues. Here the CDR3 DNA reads TGTGCCAGCAGTTTAGGTAGCTTGGATCTTCTCATGTACTTC. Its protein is CASSLGSLDLLMYF.

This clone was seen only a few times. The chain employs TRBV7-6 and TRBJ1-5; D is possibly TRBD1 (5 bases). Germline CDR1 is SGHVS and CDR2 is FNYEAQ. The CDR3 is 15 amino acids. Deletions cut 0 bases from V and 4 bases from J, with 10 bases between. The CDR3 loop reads CASSLAHGGNQPQHF. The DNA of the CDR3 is TGTGCCAGCAGCTTAGCGCATGGGGGGAATCAGCCCCAGCATTTT.

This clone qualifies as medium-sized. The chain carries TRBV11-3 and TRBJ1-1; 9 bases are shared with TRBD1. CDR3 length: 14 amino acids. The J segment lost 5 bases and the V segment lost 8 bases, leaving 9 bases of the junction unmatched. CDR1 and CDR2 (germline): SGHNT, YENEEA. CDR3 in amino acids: CASSFRTGVTEAFF. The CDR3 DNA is TGTGCCAGCTCTTTCCGGACAGGGGTTACTGAAGCTTTCTTT.

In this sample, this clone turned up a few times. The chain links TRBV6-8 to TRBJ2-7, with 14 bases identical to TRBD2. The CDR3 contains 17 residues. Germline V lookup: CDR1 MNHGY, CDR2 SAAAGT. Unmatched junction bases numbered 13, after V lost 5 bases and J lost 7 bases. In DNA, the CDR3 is TGTGCCAGCAGTCCATTAGGACTAGCGGGGGGCCCCTTAGAGCAGTACTTC. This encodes CASSPLGLAGGPLEQYF.

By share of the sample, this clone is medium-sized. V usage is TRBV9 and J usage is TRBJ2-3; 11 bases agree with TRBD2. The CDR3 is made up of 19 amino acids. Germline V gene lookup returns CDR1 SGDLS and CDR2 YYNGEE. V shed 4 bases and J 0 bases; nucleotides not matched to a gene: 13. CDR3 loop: CASSPRLAGGGGSTDTQYF. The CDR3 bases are TGTGCCAGCAGCCCCCGGCTAGCGGGGGGCGGCGGTAGCACAGATACGCAGTATTTT.

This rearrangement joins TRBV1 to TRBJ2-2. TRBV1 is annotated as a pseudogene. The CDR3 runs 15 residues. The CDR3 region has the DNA TGCGCCAGCAGCCTTACGGGGGCCTTCACCGGGGAGCTGTTTTTT. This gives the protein CASSLTGAFTGELFF.

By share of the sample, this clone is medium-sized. CDR3 in amino acids: CASSQGQGHYNEQFF. The CDR3, as DNA: TGTGCCAGCAGTCAGGGACAGGGTCACTACAATGAGCAGTTCTTC. The J gene is TRBJ2-1, the V gene TRBV6-8; 9 nucleotides match TRBD1. The CDR3 consists of 15 residues. Germline CDR1 MNHGY, CDR2 SAAAGT. Unmatched junction bases numbered 5, after V lost 5 bases and J lost 3 bases.

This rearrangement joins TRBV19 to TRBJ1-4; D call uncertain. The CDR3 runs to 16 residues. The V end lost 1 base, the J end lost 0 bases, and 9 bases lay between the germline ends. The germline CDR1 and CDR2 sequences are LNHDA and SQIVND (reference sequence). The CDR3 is CASSIVKGTTNEKLFF. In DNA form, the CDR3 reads TGTGCCAGTAGTATAGTTAAGGGAACAACTAATGAAAAACTGTTTTTT.

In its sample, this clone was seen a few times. The CDR3 loop reads CASSYPTGKTEAFF. As DNA, the CDR3 is TGTGCCAGCAGCTACCCTACAGGGAAGACTGAAGCTTTCTTT. The genes are TRBV11-3 and TRBJ1-1; possible D gene TRBD1, 6 bases. The CDR3 runs to 14 residues. Germline V gives CDR1 SGHNT, CDR2 YENEEA. V was trimmed by 4 bases and J by 5 bases, leaving 14 bases between them.

The CDR3 nucleotides read TGTGCCAGCCCCCCCCACACAGGGGAACCCGAAGAGACCCAGTACTTC. Translation gives CASPPHTGEPEETQYF. The V gene is TRBV28, the J gene TRBJ2-5, with TRBD1 identical over 7 bases. Per the germline V gene, CDR1 is MDHEN and CDR2 is SYDVKM. The ends lost 8 bases at V and 3 bases at J; junction bases unmatched: 15. The CDR3 spans 16 residues.

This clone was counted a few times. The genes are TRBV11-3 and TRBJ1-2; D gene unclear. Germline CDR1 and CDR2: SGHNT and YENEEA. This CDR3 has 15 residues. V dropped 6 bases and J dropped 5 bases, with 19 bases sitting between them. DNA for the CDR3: TGTGCCAGCAGTCTCGGGAAGGGTCGGGGTTATGGCTACACCTTC. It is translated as CASSLGKGRGYGYTF.

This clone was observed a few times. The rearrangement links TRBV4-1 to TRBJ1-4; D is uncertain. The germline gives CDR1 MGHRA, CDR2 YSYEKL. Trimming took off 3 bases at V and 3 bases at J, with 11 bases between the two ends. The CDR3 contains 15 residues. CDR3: CASSQLSQSNEKLFF. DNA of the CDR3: TGCGCCAGCAGCCAGCTCTCGCAGTCTAATGAAAAACTGTTTTTT.

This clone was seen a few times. CDR3 bases: TGTGCCAGCAGCGTCAGGGCGAACACTGAAGCTTTCTTT. Residues: CASSVRANTEAFF. The chain has TRBV7-2 and TRBJ1-1, with a tentative D call TRBD1 (5 bases). The CDR3 is 13 amino acids. The germline gives CDR1 SGHTA, CDR2 FQGNSA. V was cut by 5 bases and J by 1 base, with 8 bases left in between.

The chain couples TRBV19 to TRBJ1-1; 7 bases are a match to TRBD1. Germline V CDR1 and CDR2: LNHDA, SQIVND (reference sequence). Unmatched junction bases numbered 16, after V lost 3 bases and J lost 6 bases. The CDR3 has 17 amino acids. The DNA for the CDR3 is TGTGCCAGTAGTATCCCAATCCCTTTTCCCGGGACAGCTGAAGCTTTCTTT. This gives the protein CASSIPIPFPGTAEAFF.

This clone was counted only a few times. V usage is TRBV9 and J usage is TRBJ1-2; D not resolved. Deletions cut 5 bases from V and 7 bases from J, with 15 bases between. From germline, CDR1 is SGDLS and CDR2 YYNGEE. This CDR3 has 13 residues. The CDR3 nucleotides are TGTGCCAGCAGTGAAGTAAACTCTTTTGGCTACACCTTC. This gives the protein CASSEVNSFGYTF.

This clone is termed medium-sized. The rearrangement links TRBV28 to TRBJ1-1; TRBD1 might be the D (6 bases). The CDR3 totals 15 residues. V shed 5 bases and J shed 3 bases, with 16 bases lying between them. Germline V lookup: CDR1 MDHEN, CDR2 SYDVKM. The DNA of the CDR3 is TGTGCCAGCAGTCCCTTCATGGACAGTCACACTGAAGCTTTCTTT. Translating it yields CASSPFMDSHTEAFF.